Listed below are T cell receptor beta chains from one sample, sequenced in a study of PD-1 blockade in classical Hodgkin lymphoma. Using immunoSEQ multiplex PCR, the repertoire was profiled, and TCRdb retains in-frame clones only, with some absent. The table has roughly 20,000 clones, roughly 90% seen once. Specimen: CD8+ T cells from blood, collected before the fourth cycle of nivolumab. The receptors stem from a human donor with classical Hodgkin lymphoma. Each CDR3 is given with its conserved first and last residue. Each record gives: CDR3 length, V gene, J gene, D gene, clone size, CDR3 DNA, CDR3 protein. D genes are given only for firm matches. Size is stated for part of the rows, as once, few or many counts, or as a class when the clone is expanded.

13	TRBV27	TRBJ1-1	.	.	TGTGCCAGCAGTCTGTCAGATAACACTGAAGCTTTCTTT	CASSLSDNTEAFF
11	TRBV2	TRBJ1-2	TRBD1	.	TGTGCCACCTACAGGGGGCTCGGCTACACCTTC	CATYRGLGYTF
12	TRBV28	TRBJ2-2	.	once	TGTGCCAGCAGCCCCCCCAGGGGCAAGCTGTTTTTT	CASSPPRGKLFF
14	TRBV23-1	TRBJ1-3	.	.	TGCGCCAGCAGTCAGTCGGGGGCTGGAAACACCATATATTTT	CASSQSGAGNTIYF
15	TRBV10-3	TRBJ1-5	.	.	TGTGCCATCGCCCGGGGGGTAGAGAACAATCAGCCCCAGCATTTT	CAIARGVENNQPQHF
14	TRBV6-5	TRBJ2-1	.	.	TGTGCCAGCAGTTCTAATATTATAAACAATGAGCAGTTCTTC	CASSSNIINNEQFF
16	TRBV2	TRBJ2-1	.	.	TGTGCCAGCAGAGGAACAGCGACGGGTCTTTACAATGAGCAGTTCTTC	CASRGTATGLYNEQFF
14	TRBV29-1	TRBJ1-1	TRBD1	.	TGCAGCGTTGAAGAGACAGGGATGAACACTGAAGCTTTCTTT	CSVEETGMNTEAFF
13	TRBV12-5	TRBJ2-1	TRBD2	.	TGTGCTAGTGCCCCGGGAGGGGCCAATGAGCAGTTCTTC	CASAPGGANEQFF
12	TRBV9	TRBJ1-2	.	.	TGTGCCAGCAGCGCGGGCTCACATGGCTACACCTTC	CASSAGSHGYTF
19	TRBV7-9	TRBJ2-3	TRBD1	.	TGTGCCAGCATACGGTCGGGACAGGGGGCGAGTTTTGGCACAGATACGCAGTATTTT	CASIRSGQGASFGTDTQYF
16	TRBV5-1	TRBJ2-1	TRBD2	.	TGCGCCAGCATCGCTGTAACTAGCGGGAGGGACAATGAGCAGTTCTTC	CASIAVTSGRDNEQFF
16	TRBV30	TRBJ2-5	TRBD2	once	TGTGCCTGGAGTGTACCCGGCGGGAGGGTTGGAGAGACCCAGTACTTC	CAWSVPGGRVGETQYF
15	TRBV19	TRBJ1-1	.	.	TGTGCCAGTAGTATGGATCAGCGGGCGGACACTGAAGCTTTCTTT	CASSMDQRADTEAFF
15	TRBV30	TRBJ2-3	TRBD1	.	TGTGCCTGGATGTACCCAGGGGGCCTCAGGGATACGCAGTATTTT	CAWMYPGGLRDTQYF
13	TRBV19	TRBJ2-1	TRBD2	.	TGTGCCAGTAGTCCGTCGGGGGGGCAGTATCAGTTCTTC	CASSPSGGQYQFF
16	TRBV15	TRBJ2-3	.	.	TGTGCCACCAGCAAAGCAGGGAGGGACACCCCAGCCACGCAGTATTTT	CATSKAGRDTPATQYF
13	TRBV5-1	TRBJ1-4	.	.	TGCGCCAGCAGCGATCCGCTCAATGAAAAACTGTTTTTT	CASSDPLNEKLFF
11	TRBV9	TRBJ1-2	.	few	TGTGCCAGCAGGGATAAGAATGGCTACACCTTC	CASRDKNGYTF
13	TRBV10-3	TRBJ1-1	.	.	TGTGCCATCAGTGAGAGGGGGGACACTGAAGCTTTCTTT	CAISERGDTEAFF
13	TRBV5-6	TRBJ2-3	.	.	TGTGCCAGCAGCTTGTGGGGGGCGGATACGCAGTATTTT	CASSLWGADTQYF
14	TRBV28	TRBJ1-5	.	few	TGTGCCAGCACGCCCAGGGTTAGCAATCAGCCCCAGCATTTT	CASTPRVSNQPQHF
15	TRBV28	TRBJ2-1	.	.	TGTGCCAGCAGAGAGAGGGCCCAACCCTACAATGAGCAGTTCTTC	CASRERAQPYNEQFF
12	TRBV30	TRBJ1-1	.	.	TGTGCCTGGACTGGGTTGGTCACTGAAGCTTTCTTT	CAWTGLVTEAFF
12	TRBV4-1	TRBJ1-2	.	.	TGCGCCAGCAGCCAAGATAAGATCAGCTACACCTTC	CASSQDKISYTF
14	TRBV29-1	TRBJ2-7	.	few	TGCAGCGTTGGGGGCGGATCTCCCTCCTACGAGCAGTACTTC	CSVGGGSPSYEQYF
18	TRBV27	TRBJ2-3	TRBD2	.	TGTGCCAGCAGCTCCATCCCGCCTTTAGCGGGAGTGTCAGATACGCAGTATTTT	CASSSIPPLAGVSDTQYF
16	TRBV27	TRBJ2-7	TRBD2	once	TGTGCCAGCAGCCCCCGCGGCGGTAGCGGGCTCCACGAGCAGTACTTC	CASSPRGGSGLHEQYF
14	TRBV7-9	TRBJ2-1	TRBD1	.	TGTGCCAGTTTACAGACAGGGGGCCGTAATGAGCAGTTCTTC	CASLQTGGRNEQFF
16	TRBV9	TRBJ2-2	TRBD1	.	TGTGCCAGCAGCGTAGGACAGGGCCGGAACACCGGGGAGCTGTTTTTT	CASSVGQGRNTGELFF
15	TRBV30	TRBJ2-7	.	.	TGTGCCTGGAAACGAGACGGTCTTCCCCCCCACGAGCAGTACTTC	CAWKRDGLPPHEQYF
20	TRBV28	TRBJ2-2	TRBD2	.	TGTGCCAGCAGTTCACTTGGACTAGCGGGAGCAGCAGCGAACACCGGGGAGCTGTTTTTT	CASSSLGLAGAAANTGELFF
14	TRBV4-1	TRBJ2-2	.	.	TGCGCCAGCAGCCAAGATGGGATAACCGGGGAGCTGTTTTTT	CASSQDGITGELFF
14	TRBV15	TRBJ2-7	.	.	TGTGCCACCAGCAGAGAAGTGGGGACCTACGAGCAGTACTTC	CATSREVGTYEQYF
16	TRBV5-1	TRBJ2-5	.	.	TGCGCCAGCAGCTGGGCGGCCAGCGAACCCCAAGAGACCCAGTACTTC	CASSWAASEPQETQYF
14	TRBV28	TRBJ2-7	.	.	TGTGCCAGCAGTGCCGGGACAATCACCTACGAGCAGTACTTC	CASSAGTITYEQYF
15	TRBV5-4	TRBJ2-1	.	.	TGTGCCAGCAGCTTGGTGGGGGGACTGGTGGCTGAGCAGTTCTTC	CASSLVGGLVAEQFF
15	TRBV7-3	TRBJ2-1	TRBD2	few	TGTGCCAGCAGCTTACCTAGCGGCAAGGACAATGAGCAGTTCTTC	CASSLPSGKDNEQFF
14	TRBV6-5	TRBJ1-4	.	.	TGTGCCAGCAGTTACTCGCTTCCAGGAGGCGAACTGTTTTTT	CASSYSLPGGELFF
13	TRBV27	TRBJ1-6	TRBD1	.	TGTGCCAGCAGTCTCAGGGGGCAGGCACCCCTCCACTTT	CASSLRGQAPLHF
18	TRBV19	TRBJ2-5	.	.	TGTGCCAGTAGTACGATACCCCGAGACTCTCCCCCCCAAGAGACCCAGTACTTC	CASSTIPRDSPPQETQYF
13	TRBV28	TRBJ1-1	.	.	TGTGCCAGCCGATACAGGGAGGGCACTGAAGCTTTCTTT	CASRYREGTEAFF
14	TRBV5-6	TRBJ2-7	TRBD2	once	TGTGCCAGCAGCCACGGGACTAGCTCTCTTGAGCAGTACTTC	CASSHGTSSLEQYF
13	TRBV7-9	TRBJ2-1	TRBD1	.	TGTGCCAGCAGCGCTTCACAGGGGATGGAGCAGTTCTTC	CASSASQGMEQFF
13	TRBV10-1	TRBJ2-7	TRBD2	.	TGCGCCAGCAGTGATTACGGGGGGAGAGAGCAGTACTTC	CASSDYGGREQYF
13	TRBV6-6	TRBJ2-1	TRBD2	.	TGTGCCAGCAAACTAGCGGGAGTGGGTGAGCAGTTCTTC	CASKLAGVGEQFF
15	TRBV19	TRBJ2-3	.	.	TGTGCCAGTAAAGGCCACAGCGGGTCCGCAGATACGCAGTATTTT	CASKGHSGSADTQYF
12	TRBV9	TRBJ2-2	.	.	TGTGCCAGCAGCGTAGGGACCGGGGAGCTGTTTTTT	CASSVGTGELFF